This note documents a single T cell receptor (beta chain) sequence. Generated by immunoSEQ multiplex PCR, the TCRdb table keeps only in-frame clones and is missing some. The table shows tens of thousands of clones, with about 76% occurring only once. Germline-derived CDR1 and CDR2 are MNHNY and SVGAGI (reference sequence). V trimming: 5 bases; J trimming: 10 bases; junction bases outside the gene matches: 7. The CDR3 runs 15 residues. These data are taken from a study of memory CD4+ T cells and cytomegalovirus serostatus. Single viable CD3+CD4+CD8-CD45RO+ cells were sorted as the memory CD4+ T cells. This receptor was taken from an adult in good health and CMV-seropositive. The sample taken for sequencing was memory CD4+ T cells from blood. This rearrangement joins TRBV6-6 to TRBJ1-6; 11 bases align to TRBD1. DNA of the CDR3: TGTGCCAGCAGTCAGGACAGGGGGCAATCCTCACCCCTCCACTTT. Translation gives CASSQDRGQSSPLHF.